Below, 16 T cell receptor beta chains from the same sample are listed, as sequenced in a study of lymphopenia after photon versus proton radiotherapy. Method: immunoSEQ multiplex PCR; TCRdb's copy keeps in-frame clones and lacks some. The sample has approximately 160,000 clones, approximately 90% seen once. The sequencing here drew on peripheral blood, taken from a patient treated with photon-based radiotherapy. These receptors were taken from a man over 45 with gastric cancer.

The sample holds a few counts of this clone. The chain carries TRBV19 and TRBJ1-5; a weak D match, TRBD1 (6 bases). Germline V gene data show CDR1 as LNHDA and CDR2 as SQIVND (reference sequence). V gave up 2 bases and J gave up 5 bases, with 16 bases separating them. The length of the CDR3 is 16 residues. The CDR3 DNA sequence: TGTGCCAGTAGTATACGGACAGCCTCAGGATATCAGCCCCAGCATTTT. As protein: CASSIRTASGYQPQHF. Full variable domain (missing parts from reference TRBV19 and TRBJ1-5): DGGITQSPKYLFRKEGQNVTLSCEQNLNHDAMYWYRQDPGQGLRLIYYSQIVNDFQKGDIAEGYSVSREKKESFPLTVTSAQKNPTAFYLCASSIRTASGYQPQHFGDGTRLSIL.

J is TRBJ2-2 and V is TRBV29-1; tentative D call: TRBD2 (6 bases). Deletions cut 0 bases from V and 0 bases from J, with 17 bases between. This CDR3 is built from 18 residues. From germline, CDR1 is SQVTM and CDR2 ANQGSEA. The CDR3, as DNA: TGCAGCGTTGAAGATGGGGACTCTCACCTCGCGAACACCGGGGAGCTGTTTTTT. It encodes CSVEDGDSHLANTGELFF.

This rearrangement joins TRBV19 to TRBJ2-3; D might be TRBD2 (7 bases). The CDR3 covers 13 residues. Germline V lookup: CDR1 LNHDA, CDR2 SQIVND (reference sequence). The germline V and J ends were trimmed by 1 base and 8 bases, with 10 bases remaining between them. Here the CDR3 reads CASSIGGGRTQYF. The CDR3 nucleotides are TGTGCCAGTAGTATAGGGGGGGGCCGTACGCAGTATTTT.

This clone was recorded once. The chain employs TRBV7-8 and TRBJ2-7, with 8 bases lining up with TRBD2. The CDR3 runs 15 residues. Germline assignment: CDR1 SGHVS and CDR2 FQNEAQ. Trimming removed 2 bases from V and 8 bases from J; junction bases left unmatched: 11. CDR3 DNA sequence: TGTGCCAGCAGCTTACGGTCGGCGGGGGGCGGGCAGCAGTACTTC. Protein sequence: CASSLRSAGGGQQYF. Supplemented by reference TRBV7-8 and TRBJ2-7, the full variable domain reads GAGVSQSPRYKVAKRGQDVALRCDPISGHVSLFWYQQALGQGPEFLTYFQNEAQLDKSGLPSDRFFAERPEGSVSTLKIQRTQQEDSAVYLCASSLRSAGGGQQYFGPGTRLTVT.

This clone was picked up a small number of times. V and J are TRBV11-2 and TRBJ2-1; tentatively, D is TRBD1 (6 bases). Germline V gene lookup returns CDR1 SGHAT and CDR2 FQNNGV. With 3 bases removed from V and 10 bases from J, the gap between germline ends came to 19 bases. The CDR3 extends over 15 amino acids. CDR3 DNA sequence: TGTGCCAGCAGCTTCCTCTATAAAGGACAGCCCGAGCAGTTCTTC. This gives the protein CASSFLYKGQPEQFF.

The chain uses TRBV27 and TRBJ2-1; D possibly uses TRBD1 or TRBD2 (5 bases each). Germline-derived CDR1 and CDR2 are MNHEY and SMNVEV (reference sequence). V was pared by 5 bases and J by 0 bases, with 17 bases between. The CDR3 covers 17 residues. This CDR3 is CASSRPPGAGSYNEQFF. The CDR3 bases are TGTGCCAGCAGTCGACCCCCCGGGGCCGGCTCCTACAATGAGCAGTTCTTC.

The rearrangement uses TRBV25-1 and TRBJ2-7; D not certain. Germline assignment: CDR1 MGHDK and CDR2 SYGVNS. The CDR3 loop spans 14 amino acids. Trimming shortened V by 3 bases and J by 2 bases, and 11 bases separated the two germline ends. The CDR3 loop reads CASSDVDEAYEQYF. The CDR3 DNA is TGTGCCAGCAGTGACGTGGACGAGGCCTACGAGCAGTACTTC.

CDR3 residues: CASSEDGVRARTF. In nucleotides, the CDR3 is TGTGCCAGCAGTGAAGATGGGGTGCGGGCCCGTACCTTC. The genes are TRBV6-1 and TRBJ1-2; D not certain. Trimming removed 1 base from V and 14 bases from J, with 17 bases in between. The germline CDR1 and CDR2 sequences are MNHNS and SASEGT. This CDR3 contains 13 residues.

This sequence joins TRBV15 and TRBJ2-1; D is undetermined. Trimming shortened V by 0 bases and J by 4 bases, and 4 bases separated the two germline ends. Germline CDR1 and CDR2: LNHNV and YYDKDF (reference sequence). The CDR3 spans 13 residues. CDR3 protein: CATSREGYNEQFF. Here the CDR3 DNA reads TGTGCCACCAGCAGAGAGGGGTACAATGAGCAGTTCTTC.

V gene TRBV19 combines with J gene TRBJ2-1, with D perhaps TRBD1 (6 bases). Germline values: CDR1 LNHDA, CDR2 SQIVND (reference sequence). The CDR3 has 16 residues. Trimming removed 5 bases at V and 0 bases at J, with 14 bases between. The CDR3 loop is CASSVQGRSSYNEQFF. CDR3 coding DNA: TGTGCCAGTAGTGTACAGGGCCGGAGCTCCTACAATGAGCAGTTCTTC.

V and J are TRBV7-9 and TRBJ2-3; 7 bases align to TRBD1. CDR3 length: 17 amino acids. V shed 1 base, J shed 1 base, and the junction held 8 bases outside the gene matches. Germline values: CDR1 SEHNR, CDR2 FQNEAQ (reference sequence). This chain's CDR3 is CASSLGQGGIGTDTQYF. In DNA, the CDR3 is TGTGCCAGCAGCTTAGGGCAAGGGGGCATCGGCACAGATACGCAGTATTTT. Based on the CDR3 plus reference TRBV7-9 and TRBJ2-3, the full variable domain is DTGVSQNPRHKITKRGQNVTFRCDPISEHNRLYWYRQTLGQGPEFLTYFQNEAQLEKSRLLSDRFSAERPKGSFSTLEIQRTEQGDSAMYLCASSLGQGGIGTDTQYFGPGTRLTVL.

This sequence joins TRBV6-5 and TRBJ1-4; 8 nucleotides line up with TRBD1. Per the germline V gene, CDR1 is MNHEY and CDR2 is SVGAGI. There are 14 residues in the CDR3. V lost 4 bases, J lost 5 bases, and 3 bases stayed unmatched. The CDR3 spells CASSSDRGNEKLFF. The CDR3 DNA reads as TGTGCCAGCAGTTCTGACAGGGGAAATGAAAAACTGTTTTTT.

This chain links TRBV11-3 with TRBJ2-5; D not resolved. The germline V gene has CDR1 SGHNT and CDR2 YENEEA. CDR3 length: 14 residues. V lost 5 bases, J lost 5 bases, and 15 bases lay in between. The CDR3 reads CASSPWQDPETQYF. The DNA of the CDR3 is TGTGCCAGCAGCCCATGGCAAGACCCGGAGACCCAGTACTTC.

The chain joins TRBV28 to TRBJ1-1; no clear D. CDR1 and CDR2 from the germline V gene are MDHEN and SYDVKM. CDR3 size: 14 residues. Trimming shortened V by 2 bases and J by 1 base, and 8 bases separated the two germline ends. The CDR3 nucleotides are TGTGCCAGCAGTTTAGTAACGGCGAACACTGAAGCTTTCTTT. The encoded protein is CASSLVTANTEAFF.

A single count supports this clone. This sequence joins TRBV4-1 and TRBJ1-5; 7 bases line up with TRBD1. CDR3 length: 15 residues. V lost 4 bases and J lost 5; bases outside the gene matches: 8. Per the germline V gene, CDR1 is MGHRA and CDR2 is YSYEKL. This CDR3 is CASSRQTGNDQPQHF. Written as DNA, the CDR3 is TGCGCCAGCAGCCGCCAGACAGGGAACGATCAGCCCCAGCATTTT.

This clone appeared once. The rearrangement uses TRBV14 and TRBJ2-3, with D possibly being TRBD2 (6 bases). V lost 0 bases to trimming and J lost 6 bases, with 16 bases between them. CDR3 size: 16 residues. Per the germline V gene, CDR1 is SGHDN and CDR2 is FVKESK. CDR3 DNA sequence: TGTGCCAGCAGCCAAGAGATCACTAGCTGGCTCGATACGCAGTATTTT. It translates to CASSQEITSWLDTQYF.